These T cell receptor beta chains were read from a single sample in a study of identical twins. TCRdb analysed the 5' RACE reads with MiXCR anew, one entry per CDR3 protein. The data show around 680,000 distinct CDR3 sequences, 8.6% seen once. These data were also filed under a second study, of yellow fever vaccine responses in identical twins.

Sequencing was performed on PBMCs. The receptors derive from a woman aged 18-29 years in good health. The CDR3 runs from the conserved cysteine through the conserved F or W. D genes are given only for firm matches. Clone sizes are given selectively: once, few, many, or a class where the clone is expanded.

v_gene: TRBV29-1; d_gene: -; j_gene: TRBJ2-1; abundance: few; CDR3nt: TGCAGCGTTGAAGTGTTAAGGAATGAGCAGTTCTTC; CDR3aa: CSVEVLRNEQFF
v_gene: TRBV29-1; d_gene: -; j_gene: TRBJ1-5; abundance: many; CDR3nt: TGCAGCGCTAGTCGGGGGGGCAATCAGCCCCAGCATTTT; CDR3aa: CSASRGGNQPQHF
v_gene: TRBV20-1; d_gene: TRBD1; j_gene: TRBJ2-6; abundance: -; CDR3nt: TGCAGTGCGGACAACAGGGGGGCTGGGGCCAACGTCCTGACTTTC; CDR3aa: CSADNRGAGANVLTF
v_gene: TRBV28; d_gene: TRBD1; j_gene: TRBJ2-7; abundance: few; CDR3nt: TGTGCCACAGAACCGGGACAGGGACACTTCTTGCAAGCGCAGTACTTC; CDR3aa: CATEPGQGHFLQAQYF
v_gene: TRBV7-3; d_gene: TRBD1; j_gene: TRBJ2-2; abundance: few; CDR3nt: TGTGCCAGCAGCTCCCGAACTCCTGACAGGGGGTTCACCGGGGAGCTGTTTTTT; CDR3aa: CASSSRTPDRGFTGELFF
v_gene: TRBV27; d_gene: TRBD1; j_gene: TRBJ2-7; abundance: many; CDR3nt: TGTGCCAGCAGTTTAGCCGAGACAGGGGCGGCCTACGAGCAGTACTTC; CDR3aa: CASSLAETGAAYEQYF
v_gene: TRBV4-3; d_gene: TRBD2; j_gene: TRBJ2-4; abundance: -; CDR3nt: TGCGCCAGCAGCCAGGGACTAGCGGCTAACATTCAGTACTTC; CDR3aa: CASSQGLAANIQYF
v_gene: TRBV7-9; d_gene: -; j_gene: TRBJ2-2; abundance: few; CDR3nt: TGTGCCAGCAGCTTTGGAGTAAGGAGAGAGGACACCGGGGAGCTGTTTTTT; CDR3aa: CASSFGVRREDTGELFF
v_gene: TRBV29-1; d_gene: -; j_gene: TRBJ2-6; abundance: few; CDR3nt: TGCAGCGTTGATCGAATTGGGAGCTCTGGGGCCAACGTCCTGACTTTC; CDR3aa: CSVDRIGSSGANVLTF
v_gene: TRBV28; d_gene: -; j_gene: TRBJ2-7; abundance: -; CDR3nt: TGTGCCAGCAGTTCTCAGGGGGGTATAGGGGAGCAGTACTTC; CDR3aa: CASSSQGGIGEQYF
v_gene: TRBV24-1; d_gene: TRBD2; j_gene: TRBJ2-3; abundance: -; CDR3nt: TGTGCCACCAGTGACACAACCGGTGGGGGGGCAGATACGCAGTATTTT; CDR3aa: CATSDTTGGGADTQYF
v_gene: TRBV3-1; d_gene: -; j_gene: TRBJ1-1; abundance: many; CDR3nt: TGTGCCAGCAGCCAAGGCAGGGGAGAGGTGCCTGAAGCTTTCTTT; CDR3aa: CASSQGRGEVPEAFF
v_gene: TRBV12-3/TRBV12-4; d_gene: TRBD1; j_gene: TRBJ2-5; abundance: many; CDR3nt: TGTGCCAGCAGGACAGGGGGCCAAGAGACCCAGTACTTC; CDR3aa: CASRTGGQETQYF
v_gene: TRBV28; d_gene: -; j_gene: TRBJ2-7; abundance: -; CDR3nt: TGTGCCAGCAGCGGGACACGCTCCTACGAGCAGTACTTC; CDR3aa: CASSGTRSYEQYF
v_gene: TRBV6-1; d_gene: -; j_gene: TRBJ1-2; abundance: few; CDR3nt: TGTGCCAGCAGGCGAAATAGGCAAGAGGGATGGGGCTACACCTTC; CDR3aa: CASRRNRQEGWGYTF
v_gene: TRBV7-9; d_gene: -; j_gene: TRBJ2-3; abundance: few; CDR3nt: TGTGCCAGCAGCGGCGGATACCCGGCCACAGATACGCAGTATTTT; CDR3aa: CASSGGYPATDTQYF